This TCR beta chain derives from a study of T-cell memory formation after mild COVID-19. Study-level results: Later expanders leaned toward CD4+, whereas clones contracting from day 15 to 85 were balanced CD4/CD8. Most CD4+ clones that shrank were in CM and EM, while CD8+ ones turned up in EMRA. Some clones that responded were present in memory (sampled pre-infection), which suggests cross-reactive memory joined.

This CDR3 spans 18 amino acids. Germline-derived CDR1 and CDR2 are PRHDT and FYEKMQ (reference sequence). The V end was cut by 1 base, the J end by 0 bases, with 15 bases between. In the case of this clonotype: Its target is unknown.

TCRdb reprocessed the 5' RACE reads via MiXCR and lists one record per CDR3 protein. The sample gives just under 550,000 distinct CDR3 sequences, roughly 20% of which show up once; around an eighth is in the top ten. The clonotype comes from an adult woman who had mild COVID-19 (a few samples of this study predate the infection). Cell type and time point are not known. Sequencing input: PBMCs or a T cell subset sorted from them (not recorded which). J is TRBJ2-2 and V is TRBV13; a possible D gene is TRBD1 (5 bases). The CDR3 region has the DNA TGTGCCAGCAGCTTAGTGGGCAGGGCAAAAGCGAACACCGGGGAGCTGTTTTTT. Translated: CASSLVGRAKANTGELFF.